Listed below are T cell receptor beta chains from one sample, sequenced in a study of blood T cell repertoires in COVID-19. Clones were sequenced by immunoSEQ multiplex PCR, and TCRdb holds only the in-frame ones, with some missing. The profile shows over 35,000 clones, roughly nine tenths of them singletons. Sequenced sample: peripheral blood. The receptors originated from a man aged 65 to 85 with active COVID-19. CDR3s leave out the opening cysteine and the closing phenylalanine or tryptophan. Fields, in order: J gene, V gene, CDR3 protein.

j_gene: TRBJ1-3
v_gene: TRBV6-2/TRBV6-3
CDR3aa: ASSYSGTAGNTIY

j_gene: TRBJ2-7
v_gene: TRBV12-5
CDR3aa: ASPRGSYEQY

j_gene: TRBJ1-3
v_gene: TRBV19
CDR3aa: ASSHDRDGNTIY

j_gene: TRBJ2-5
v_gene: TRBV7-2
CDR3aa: ASSPLPGNQETQY

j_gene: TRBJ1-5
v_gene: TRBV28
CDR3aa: ASSLSDQPQH

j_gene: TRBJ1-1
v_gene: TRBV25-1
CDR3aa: ASRGVGRTEAF

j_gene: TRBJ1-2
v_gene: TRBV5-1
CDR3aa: ASSLTAGGGGYT

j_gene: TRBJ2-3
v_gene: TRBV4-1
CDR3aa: ASSQLPTDTQY

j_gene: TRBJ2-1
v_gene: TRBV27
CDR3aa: ASSSLQDRGYNEQF

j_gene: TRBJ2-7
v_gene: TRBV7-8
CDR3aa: ASSLEGRGAYEQY

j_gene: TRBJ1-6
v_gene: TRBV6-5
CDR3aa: ASRRTGDNSPLH

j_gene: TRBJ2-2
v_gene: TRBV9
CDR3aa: ASSAPPGGIAGVGELF

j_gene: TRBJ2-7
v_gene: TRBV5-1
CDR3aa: ASSPRGAAGGPPYEQY

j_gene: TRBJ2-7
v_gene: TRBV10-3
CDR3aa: ATAKGDNVYEQY

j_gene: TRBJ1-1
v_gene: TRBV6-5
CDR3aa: ASSYVGEGDTEAF

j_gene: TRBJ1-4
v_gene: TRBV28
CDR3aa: ASTPPLNTGREDEKLF

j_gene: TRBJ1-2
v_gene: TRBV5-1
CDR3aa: ASSSRGRQGSHYGYT

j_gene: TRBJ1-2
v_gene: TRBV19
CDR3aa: ASRGQQGIYGYT

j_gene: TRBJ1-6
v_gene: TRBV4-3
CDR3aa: ASSLGQGSSSPLH

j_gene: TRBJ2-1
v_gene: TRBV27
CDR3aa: ASSPSTSRQF

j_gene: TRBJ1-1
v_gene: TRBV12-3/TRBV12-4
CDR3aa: ASSLFMNTEAF

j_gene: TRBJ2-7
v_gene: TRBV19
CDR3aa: ASRPGGVGEQY

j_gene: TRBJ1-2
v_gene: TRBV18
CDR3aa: ASSPITGGAEGYT

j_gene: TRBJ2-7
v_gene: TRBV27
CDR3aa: ASSKTGSRGSEQY

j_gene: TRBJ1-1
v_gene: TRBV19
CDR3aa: ASSKPRRRDTEAF

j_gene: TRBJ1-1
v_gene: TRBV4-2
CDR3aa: ASSQDPATGGAF

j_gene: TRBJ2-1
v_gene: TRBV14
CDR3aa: ASSPLFASMSYNEQF

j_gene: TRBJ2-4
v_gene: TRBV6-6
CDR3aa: ASSQPGHLAKNIQY

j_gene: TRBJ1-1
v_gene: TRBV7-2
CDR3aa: ASSAQTGVDTEAF

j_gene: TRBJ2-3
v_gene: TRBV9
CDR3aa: ASSVASGDTQY

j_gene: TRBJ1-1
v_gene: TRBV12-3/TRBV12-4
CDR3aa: ASRIGNTEAF

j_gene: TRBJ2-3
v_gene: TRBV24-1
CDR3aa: ATSDLQLADTQY

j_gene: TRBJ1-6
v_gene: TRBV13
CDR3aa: ASSRQGFYSPLH

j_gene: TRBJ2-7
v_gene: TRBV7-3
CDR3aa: ASSPSPNTYEQY